This T cell receptor (beta chain) was identified in a study of response to subunit inactivated influenza vaccine (dated by TCRdb to the late 2010s). General notes on the study: The study used deep quantitative T cell receptor repertoire profiling to track responses to a trivalent subunit inactivated influenza vaccine.

Library preparation employed RT-PCR. These reads were obtained on an Illumina HiSeq 2500. The public reads were quality trimmed at Q25 with fastp and then assembled into clones with MiXCR by TCRdb, keeping productive beta chains. Identical CDR3 proteins give one entry, which carries the most common genes and DNA. A total of some 500,000 distinct CDR3 sequences appear in this sample, less than 30% of them only once. 1.9% of the sample is held by the ten biggest clonotypes. Overall study outcomes, separate from this receptor: The authors proposed that each seasonal influenza vaccination may bring in only a limited number of new T cells.

Per the germline V gene, KGHSH is the CDR1 and LQKENI is the CDR2. V is pared back by 5 bases and J by 3 bases, with 7 bases lying between the germline termini. Measured from the cysteine to the phenylalanine, the CDR3 is 13 residues long. The read is trimmed to its CDR3 DNA, 39 bases read in frame from base 1. This clonotype was observed a few times. What antigen it recognizes has not been identified. No much larger clonotype is one base removed from it; base qualities were not supplied. The TCR comes from a man between 50 and 59 years old who received an inactivated influenza vaccine. Donor details come from another sample of the same person, matched by shared clones. Recombination joined TRBV18 with TRBJ2-2; the D gene is possibly TRBD2, with 5 bases matching. The source was CD4+ T cells sorted from PBMCs, collected roughly 5 days after vaccination. This receptor carries the CDR3 CASSMGDTGELFF. At the DNA level, the sequence is TGTGCCAGCTCAATGGGAGACACCGGGGAGCTGTTTTTT.